The present T cell receptor beta chain was sequenced within a study of blood T cell repertoires in COVID-19. Participants were aged about 18 to 100 years from approximately 23 US areas. The V and J ends lost 2 bases and 6 bases respectively, with 8 bases between them. From germline, CDR1 is SGHTA and CDR2 FQGNSA. The CDR3 sequence is 14 residues long. Sequencing used immunoSEQ multiplex PCR; TCRdb keeps in-frame clones, though not all of them. The repertoire has under 250,000 clones, 75% to 85% of them found once; the top ten carry about 9.3%. Sample: PBMCs or T cells enriched from blood (not recorded which). This TCR was sampled from a woman in her forties or fifties with acute COVID-19. V usage is TRBV7-2 and J usage is TRBJ1-6; D gene uncertain. As DNA, the CDR3 is TGTGCCAGCAGCTTAAGAGGTCTTAATTCACCCCTCCACTTT. Translation gives CASSLRGLNSPLHF.